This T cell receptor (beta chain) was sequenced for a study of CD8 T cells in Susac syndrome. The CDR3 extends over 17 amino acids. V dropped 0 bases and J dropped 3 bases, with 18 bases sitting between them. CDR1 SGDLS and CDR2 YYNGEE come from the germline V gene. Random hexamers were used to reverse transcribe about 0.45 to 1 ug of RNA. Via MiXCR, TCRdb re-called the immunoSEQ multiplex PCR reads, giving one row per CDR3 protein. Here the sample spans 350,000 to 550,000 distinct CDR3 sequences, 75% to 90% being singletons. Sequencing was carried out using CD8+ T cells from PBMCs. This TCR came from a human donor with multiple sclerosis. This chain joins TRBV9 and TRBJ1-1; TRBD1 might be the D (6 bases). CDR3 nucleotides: TGTGCCAGCAGCGTAGGATGGGTTGGGGGCGCGGACACTGAAGCTTTCTTT. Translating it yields CASSVGWVGGADTEAFF.